The 12 T cell receptor beta chains listed next were all sequenced from one sample in a study of OX40 agonist ivuxolimab in advanced cancers. Sequencing used immunoSEQ multiplex PCR; TCRdb keeps in-frame clones, though not all of them. The table has 60,000 to 80,000 clones, about 81% seen once; the top ten hold about 5%. This sample comprised CD4+ or CD8+ T cells sorted from blood, obtained in a trial of the OX40 agonist ivuxolimab. These receptors all stem from an adult with an advanced solid tumor such as melanoma, head and neck, liver or kidney cancer.

J is TRBJ1-2 and V is TRBV18; 7 positions agree with TRBD1. Germline V gene data show CDR1 as KGHSH and CDR2 as LQKENI. The CDR3 is 15 residues long. Germline trimming cut 5 bases from V and 2 bases from J; bases unmatched to any gene: 8. CDR3: CASSEGQRLNYGYTF. CDR3 DNA: TGTGCCAGCTCAGAGGGACAGAGGCTAAACTATGGCTACACCTTC.

Only a few counts were recorded for this clone. The chain combines TRBV7-9 with TRBJ2-5, with D tentatively TRBD2 (6 bases). Trimming shortened V by 5 bases and J by 5 bases, and 21 bases separated the two germline ends. Germline V gene lookup returns CDR1 SEHNR and CDR2 FQNEAQ (reference sequence). The CDR3 consists of 16 residues. The CDR3 DNA reads as TGTGCCAGCAGCCCTGGGTGGCAGGTTGGGGGGGAGACCCAGTACTTC. This translates into CASSPGWQVGGETQYF.

V and J are TRBV7-2 and TRBJ2-7, with D tentatively TRBD2 (7 bases). The V gene's germline CDR1 is SGHTA and CDR2 FQGNSA. CDR3 length: 15 residues. V was clipped by 7 bases and J by 4 bases, with 20 bases between them. As DNA, the CDR3 is TGTGCCAGCAACCTACTAGGCGGGGGCGATTACGAGCAGTACTTC. Its translation is CASNLLGGGDYEQYF.

The chain carries TRBV27 and TRBJ2-7, with TRBD2 matching over 7 bases. Per the germline V gene, CDR1 is MNHEY and CDR2 is SMNVEV (reference sequence). Trimming took 5 bases from V and 0 from J; bases not matched to a gene: 1. The CDR3 runs to 13 residues. Written as DNA, the CDR3 is TGTGCCAGCAGTGGGGGGGTCTCCTACGAGCAGTACTTC. It yields the protein CASSGGVSYEQYF.

The chain recombines TRBV12-5 with TRBJ1-5; unclear D gene. Trimming took 5 bases from V and 5 from J, leaving 10 bases between them. CDR1 and CDR2 from the germline V gene are LGHNT and FRNRAP. This CDR3 has 13 amino acids. CDR3 coding DNA: TGTGCTAGTGGTGAAACAAACGATCAGCCCCAGCATTTT. It specifies CASGETNDQPQHF.

DNA for the CDR3: TGTGCCAGCAAGGGACAGTTGGATAACGGGGAGCTGTTTTTT. This gives the protein CASKGQLDNGELFF. The V gene is TRBV2, the J gene TRBJ2-2, with 7 positions matching TRBD1. Germline V gene data show CDR1 as SNHLY and CDR2 as FYNNEI. There are 14 residues in the CDR3. The J segment lost 7 bases and the V segment lost 7 bases, leaving 9 bases of the junction unmatched.

V usage is TRBV19 and J usage is TRBJ1-2; 7 nucleotides align to TRBD1. The V gene end was trimmed by 7 bases and the J gene end by 4 bases; junction bases not matched to a gene: 9. Germline CDR1 reads LNHDA; CDR2 reads SQIVND (reference sequence). The CDR3 length is 14 residues. CDR3 protein: CASTPTGPTYGYTF. CDR3 bases: TGTGCCAGTACCCCGACAGGGCCCACCTATGGCTACACCTTC. Variable domain in full (rest from reference TRBV19 and TRBJ1-2): DGGITQSPKYLFRKEGQNVTLSCEQNLNHDAMYWYRQDPGQGLRLIYYSQIVNDFQKGDIAEGYSVSREKKESFPLTVTSAQKNPTAFYLCASTPTGPTYGYTFGSGTRLTVV.

The chain uses TRBV28 and TRBJ2-1; D not certain. This CDR3 has 15 amino acids. Per germline, CDR1 MDHEN and CDR2 SYDVKM. V was shortened by 6 bases and J by 0 bases, with 12 bases between the two germline ends. CDR3 DNA: TGTGCCAGCAGCCCCCCCCTGAGCTCCTACAATGAGCAGTTCTTC. This codes for CASSPPLSSYNEQFF.

V gene TRBV6-1 combines with J gene TRBJ1-1, with D tentatively TRBD1 (5 bases). V was trimmed by 10 bases and J by 1 base, leaving 16 bases between them. CDR1 and CDR2 (germline): MNHNS, SASEGT. The CDR3 runs to 14 residues. CDR3 sequence reads: CATPRGAANTEAFF. In DNA form, the CDR3 reads TGTGCCACCCCAAGAGGGGCGGCGAACACTGAAGCTTTCTTT.

V usage is TRBV6-5 and J usage is TRBJ1-1; TRBD1 aligns across 11 bases. Germline trimming cut 0 bases from V and 11 bases from J; bases unmatched to any gene: 5. This CDR3 is 14 amino acids long. The germline CDR1 and CDR2 sequences are MNHEY and SVGAGI. CDR3 amino acids: CASSYSGQGGKAFF. The DNA for the CDR3 is TGTGCCAGCAGTTACTCGGGACAGGGGGGTAAGGCTTTCTTT.

This chain joins TRBV29-1 and TRBJ1-2, with 8 nucleotides matching TRBD1. J gave up 7 bases and V 7 bases, and 11 bases lay outside the gene matches. CDR1 SQVTM and CDR2 ANQGSEA come from the germline V gene. This CDR3 contains 13 residues. DNA for the CDR3: TGCAGCGCCGAGGACAGGGAGGTTCGTGGCTACACCTTC. This encodes CSAEDREVRGYTF.

The J gene is TRBJ1-1, the V gene TRBV7-2; 7 bases are shared with TRBD1. V lost 5 bases and J lost 11; bases outside the gene matches: 14. CDR3 length: 14 amino acids. Germline V lookup: CDR1 SGHTA, CDR2 FQGNSA. The CDR3 reads CASSLRQGDGVAFF. CDR3 coding DNA: TGTGCCAGCAGCCTACGACAGGGTGATGGGGTGGCTTTCTTT. The full variable domain, rest sourced from reference TRBV7-2 and TRBJ1-1, is GAGVSQSPSNKVTEKGKDVELRCDPISGHTALYWYRQSLGQGLEFLIYFQGNSAPDKSGLPSDRFSAERTGGSVSTLTIQRTQQEDSAVYLCASSLRQGDGVAFFGQGTRLTVV.